One sample yielded the 21 T cell receptor beta chains listed below, sequenced in a study of beta chain features in type 1 diabetes. General study findings and limits: TCRB CDR3s were moderately but significantly shorter in Type 1 diabetes patients in all four CD4+ subsets.

No antigens are known for them. The study reverse transcribed the entire isolated RNA, so it sequenced expressed TCRB transcripts. Here immunoSEQ multiplex PCR was the method, and the copy in TCRdb shows in-frame clones only, minus some. The sample has approximately 360,000 clones, roughly 13% seen once. The specimen sequenced was naive CD4+ T cells from blood. Receptors originate from a woman aged 18-35 years with type 1 diabetes.

This clone has just a few counts. The chain has TRBV15 and TRBJ2-4; 11 bases line up with TRBD1. CDR3 length equals 17 residues. The germline V gene has CDR1 LNHNV and CDR2 YYDKDF (reference sequence). J lost 1 base, V lost 3 bases, and 5 bases had no gene match. The CDR3 DNA reads TGTGCCACCAGCAGCGGGACAGGGGGACGGGCCAAAAACATTCAGTACTTC. As protein: CATSSGTGGRAKNIQYF.

This clone has only a few counts. This chain connects TRBV7-9 to TRBJ1-6; D is unclear. This CDR3 has 11 amino acids. CDR1 is SEHNR and CDR2 is FQNEAQ in the germline V gene (reference sequence). V lost 1 base and J 16 bases, leaving 8 bases between the germline ends. Here the CDR3 DNA reads TGTGCCAGCAGCTTAGTGGTCGAGCTCCACTTT. Translated: CASSLVVELHF. Using reference TRBV7-9 and TRBJ1-6 for the parts outside the CDR3, the full variable domain is DTGVSQNPRHKITKRGQNVTFRCDPISEHNRLYWYRQTLGQGPEFLTYFQNEAQLEKSRLLSDRFSAERPKGSFSTLEIQRTEQGDSAMYLCASSLVVELHFGNGTRLTVT.

In its sample, this clone was seen a few times. The gene calls are TRBV29-1 and TRBJ2-5, with TRBD2 identical over 12 bases. Unmatched junction bases numbered 13, after V lost 7 bases and J lost 4 bases. CDR1 is SQVTM and CDR2 is ANQGSEA in the germline V gene. The CDR3 contains 16 residues. The CDR3 DNA sequence: TGCAGCGCGGCCCTTTTGACTAGCGGGAGAGGAGAGACCCAGTACTTC. Protein product: CSAALLTSGRGETQYF.

With respect to this clone: The same CDR3 can be traced to other DNA sequences in this sample. V and J are TRBV4-3 and TRBJ1-1, with no clear D. Looked up from germline, CDR1 is LGHNA and CDR2 is YSLEER. The CDR3 consists of 13 residues. Trimming shortened V by 0 bases and J by 4 bases, and 6 bases separated the two germline ends. The CDR3 protein is CASSQDRGTEAFF. CDR3 nucleotides: TGCGCCAGCAGCCAAGATAGAGGCACTGAAGCTTTCTTT.

V and J are TRBV2 and TRBJ1-2; 7 positions agree with TRBD1. In germline, CDR1 is SNHLY, CDR2 FYNNEI. The V gene end was trimmed by 6 bases and the J gene end by 4 bases; junction bases not matched to a gene: 2. The CDR3 extends over 12 amino acids. The DNA for the CDR3 is TGTGCCAGCAGCGGACAGGCCTATGGCTACACCTTC. It is translated as CASSGQAYGYTF.

The rearrangement uses TRBV19 and TRBJ1-1; no firm D call. This CDR3 spans 14 amino acids. V was shortened by 7 bases and J by 4 bases, with 16 bases between the two germline ends. The V gene's germline CDR1 is LNHDA and CDR2 SQIVND (reference sequence). Here the CDR3 reads CASTNPSRITEAFF. DNA for the CDR3: TGTGCCAGTACCAACCCGTCTAGGATCACTGAAGCTTTCTTT.

This clone was observed a handful of times. The V and J genes are TRBV29-1 and TRBJ1-2; D ambiguous. Germline V gives CDR1 SQVTM, CDR2 ANQGSEA. Trimming took off 4 bases at V and 4 bases at J, with 16 bases between the two ends. The CDR3 extends over 14 amino acids. CDR3 loop: CSVAPRQRLYGYTF. In DNA, the CDR3 is TGCAGCGTTGCCCCCCGGCAGCGACTCTATGGCTACACCTTC.

A few counts support this clone. V is TRBV4-3 and J is TRBJ2-5, with D maybe TRBD2 (5 bases). The CDR3 is made up of 17 amino acids. Germline CDR1 LGHNA, CDR2 YSLEER. Trimming shortened V by 0 bases and J by 5 bases, and 19 bases separated the two germline ends. The CDR3 sequence: CASSQDRKVFGGETQYF. The CDR3 DNA follows: TGCGCCAGCAGCCAAGATCGAAAGGTCTTCGGCGGGGAGACCCAGTACTTC.

The chain couples TRBV12-5 to TRBJ2-3; D call uncertain. Trimming removed 6 bases at V and 3 bases at J, with 4 bases between. Germline assignment: CDR1 LGHNT and CDR2 FRNRAP. The CDR3 is 11 residues long. DNA of the CDR3: TGTGCTAGTGGCCTGACAGATACGCAGTATTTT. Its protein is CASGLTDTQYF.

The chain employs TRBV6-6 and TRBJ2-6, with D maybe TRBD1 (6 bases). Trimming left V 2 bases short and J 2 bases short, with 10 bases between. The length of the CDR3 is 16 residues. Germline CDR1 and CDR2: MNHNY and SVGAGI (reference sequence). CDR3 DNA: TGTGCCAGCAGTTACCAGAACAGGGCTGGGGCCAACGTCCTGACTTTC. It codes for CASSYQNRAGANVLTF.

This clone was observed a few times. The chain joins TRBV2 to TRBJ1-5; no definite D call. This CDR3 region has 14 residues. Trimming cost V 1 base and J 2 bases, with 6 bases left between them. Germline V gene lookup returns CDR1 SNHLY and CDR2 FYNNEI. The CDR3: CASSEGRGNQPQHF. In nucleotides, the CDR3 is TGTGCCAGCAGTGAAGGTCGAGGCAATCAGCCCCAGCATTTT.

The chain recombines TRBV10-3 with TRBJ2-3, with 14 bases fitting TRBD2. Germline lookup yields CDR1 ENHRY and CDR2 SYGVKD. The CDR3 covers 17 residues. V trimming: 7 bases; J trimming: 0 bases; junction bases outside the gene matches: 6. CDR3 nucleotide sequence: TGTGCCATCACCGGGACTAGCGGGGGAACAAGCACAGATACGCAGTATTTT. Its protein product is CAITGTSGGTSTDTQYF.

The chain uses TRBV5-1 and TRBJ2-1; a weak D match, TRBD2 (6 bases). Germline assignment: CDR1 SGHRS and CDR2 YFSETQ. This CDR3 contains 17 residues. V lost 2 bases, J lost 0 bases, and 15 bases lay in between. The CDR3 sequence is CASSFLSSVSSYNEQFF. Written as DNA, the CDR3 is TGCGCCAGCAGCTTCCTATCTAGCGTGAGCTCCTACAATGAGCAGTTCTTC.

The V and J genes are TRBV7-9 and TRBJ2-1; perhaps TRBD2 as D (6 bases). Trimming removed 5 bases from V and 8 bases from J, with 19 bases in between. CDR1 and CDR2 from the germline V gene are SEHNR and FQNEAQ (reference sequence). The CDR3 contains 15 residues. Here the CDR3 DNA reads TGTGCCAGCAGCACACCGGGACTCTCCCGGGATGAGCAGTTCTTC. Its translation is CASSTPGLSRDEQFF.

This sequence joins TRBV19 and TRBJ1-5, with no clear D. V shed 9 bases and J shed 0 bases, with 9 bases lying between them. Germline V gives CDR1 LNHDA, CDR2 SQIVND (reference sequence). The length of the CDR3 is 13 residues. This CDR3 reads CASQDYSNQPQHF. The CDR3 DNA reads as TGTGCCAGCCAGGATTATAGCAATCAGCCCCAGCATTTT.

This clone has a handful of counts. J is TRBJ1-5 and V is TRBV18; possibly TRBD1 for D (6 bases). Germline CDR1 and CDR2: KGHSH and LQKENI. CDR3 length equals 15 residues. V was pared by 6 bases and J by 2 bases, with 14 bases between. The CDR3 coding sequence is TGTGCCAGCTCGCCGACAGGCCCGGGCAATCAGCCCCAGCATTTT. This translates into CASSPTGPGNQPQHF.

This clone was seen a handful of times. V gene TRBV21-1 combines with J gene TRBJ2-7; the table assigns TRBD2, which was not confirmed against the DNA. TRBV21-1 is labeled a pseudogene. This CDR3 has 16 residues. This CDR3 is CASSKGERAFSYEQYF. CDR3 in DNA: TGTGCCAGCAGCAAAGGGGAGCGGGCCTTCTCCTACGAGCAGTACTTC.

The table lists this clone with a few counts. The chain joins TRBV6-5 to TRBJ2-1, with 10 bases lining up with TRBD2. Germline assignment: CDR1 MNHEY and CDR2 SVGAGI. CDR3 size: 15 residues. V lost 6 bases to trimming and J lost 2 bases; unmatched junction nucleotides: 4. The CDR3: CASRRTSGAYNEQFF. The CDR3 DNA is TGTGCCAGCAGGCGAACTAGCGGGGCCTACAATGAGCAGTTCTTC.

This rearrangement joins TRBV19 to TRBJ2-1, with TRBD2 identical over 11 bases. This CDR3 region has 15 residues. The V and J ends lost 1 base and 12 bases, in that order; junction bases with no gene match: 8. From germline, CDR1 is LNHDA and CDR2 SQIVND (reference sequence). This chain's CDR3 is CASSIVSSGRAWQFF. The CDR3 bases are TGTGCCAGTAGTATAGTCAGTAGCGGGAGGGCCTGGCAGTTCTTC.

The genes are TRBV6-4 and TRBJ2-3; D call uncertain. From germline, CDR1 is MRHNA and CDR2 SNTAGT. The CDR3 loop spans 13 amino acids. Trimming cost V 5 bases and J 5 bases, with 11 bases left between them. The CDR3, as DNA: TGTGCCAGCAGTTGGCGAACGGGAGATACGCAGTATTTT. Its translation is CASSWRTGDTQYF.

This clone occurred a few times. The CDR3 reads CASSPGGVGNQPQHF. Written as DNA, the CDR3 is TGTGCCAGCAGCCCCGGGGGGGTCGGTAATCAGCCCCAGCATTTT. This chain links TRBV5-6 with TRBJ1-5; D might be TRBD1 (5 bases). The CDR3 sequence is 15 residues long. Looked up from germline, CDR1 is SGHDT and CDR2 is YYEEEE. Trimming took 4 bases from V and 4 from J, leaving 15 bases between them.